This paragraph reports one T cell receptor beta chain. As yet, its antigen is unknown. Produced via immunoSEQ multiplex PCR; TCRdb's table is partial and in-frame only. This sample has approximately 22,000 clones; roughly nine tenths occur once, and the top ten carry about 4%. The sample belongs to a study of T cell clonotyping in hematopoietic cell transplantation. Study in general: Recipients' pretransplant samples followed cytoreduction.

Time point in this sample: recipient sample about 28 days before transplant, after cytoreduction. Study-wide results and caveats: Few recipient clonotypes overlapped donors; over 95% were de novo at given depth.

The CDR3 runs 19 residues. V lost 0 bases and J lost 2, with 21 bases in between. Germline V gene sequence: CDR1 LGHNA, CDR2 YNFKEQ. Material: peripheral blood mononuclear cells, obtained before stem cell transplant. The V and J genes are TRBV4-2 and TRBJ2-3; the D is unclear. The TCR sequence derives from a man younger than 30 with biphenotypic leukemia. Some clones in this sample may be carry-over from other donors' samples. CDR3 sequence reads: CASSQDRADGLGNTDTQYF. As DNA, the CDR3 is TGTGCCAGCAGCCAAGATAGGGCGGACGGGTTGGGGAACACAGATACGCAGTATTTT.